These T cell receptor beta chains were read from a single sample in a study of cytotoxic CD8 clonotypes in ibrutinib-treated CLL. Some clones are missing from TCRdb's copy, which holds only in-frame ones; the method was immunoSEQ multiplex PCR. This table holds approximately 47,000 clones, just over 65% found once. Source: PBMCs, taken after 24 months of ibrutinib treatment. The receptors were sampled from a human donor with chronic lymphocytic leukemia. Each CDR3 is given with its conserved first and last residue. A D gene is named only where the DNA matches it firmly. Only some rows state a clone size, as once, few, many or a class for expanded clones.

cdr3_nt cdr3_aa clone_size j_call d_call v_call
TGTGCCACCAGCAGAGGAGAGACAGTTTATGGCTACACCTTC CATSRGETVYGYTF few TRBJ1-2 - TRBV15
TGTGCCAGCAGCAGGACAGGGCCCCGACACGAGCAGTACTTC CASSRTGPRHEQYF - TRBJ2-7 TRBD1 TRBV5-6
TGTGACAGCAATCGGGAAGGTCAGCCCCAGCATTTT CDSNREGQPQHF - TRBJ1-5 - TRBV6-9
TGTGCCAGCAGCTTACAGGCGGGAGTCCACCAAGAGACCCAGTACTTC CASSLQAGVHQETQYF - TRBJ2-5 TRBD2 TRBV7-2
TGTGCCAGCAGCAATAGACAGGGTAACAATGAGCAGTTCTTC CASSNRQGNNEQFF - TRBJ2-1 TRBD1 TRBV5-4
TGCAGCGTTGGAGGAGGCACAGATACGCAGTATTTT CSVGGGTDTQYF - TRBJ2-3 - TRBV29-1
TGCGCCAGCAGGCAACCCCGGGACACAGATACGCAGTATTTT CASRQPRDTDTQYF - TRBJ2-3 - TRBV5-1
TGTGCCAGCAGCCTGACAGGGAGGGAAGCTTTCTTT CASSLTGREAFF few TRBJ1-1 TRBD1 TRBV7-8
TGTGCCAGCTCATCCCTGGGACTCGACACAGATACGCAGTATTTT CASSSLGLDTDTQYF - TRBJ2-3 - TRBV18
TGCGCCAGCAGCTTGAAGGGGTTGAGGGGGAACACTGAAGCTTTCTTT CASSLKGLRGNTEAFF - TRBJ1-1 - TRBV5-1
TGTGCCTGGAGTGTGGCTAGCTTCTCCTACGAGCAGTACTTC CAWSVASFSYEQYF once TRBJ2-7 - TRBV30
TGCAGCGTTGAAGATCAGGGGCGTTTAGGGTTCTTC CSVEDQGRLGFF - TRBJ2-1 - TRBV29-1
TGTGCCAGCAGCCAGCTCCACGGGAACACTGAAGCTTTCTTT CASSQLHGNTEAFF - TRBJ1-1 - TRBV4-2
TGTGCCAGCAGTTCACATCAGCCCCAGCATTTT CASSSHQPQHF - TRBJ1-5 - TRBV5-4
TGTGCCAGCAGAGGAGGGTACTCCTACGAGCAGTACTTC CASRGGYSYEQYF few TRBJ2-7 - TRBV11-2
TGTGCCAGCAGTTTGGGGGCAGGACTAGTTGGTGCTTTC CASSLGAGLVGAF few TRBJ2-7 - TRBV28
TGTGCCAGCAGTGTCAAGGGGAGTTATAATTCACCCCTCCACTTT CASSVKGSYNSPLHF once TRBJ1-6 - TRBV2
TGTGCCAGCAGCTCTCGCCCGGGACAGGGTCGAGAGCAGTACTTC CASSSRPGQGREQYF - TRBJ2-7 TRBD1 TRBV7-2
TGTGCCAGCAGCTTGGTGGTCACCGGGGAGCTGTTTTTT CASSLVVTGELFF - TRBJ2-2 - TRBV5-6
TGTGCCAGCAGTGACAGGGGGCGCGGGACTGAAGCTTTCTTT CASSDRGRGTEAFF - TRBJ1-1 TRBD1 TRBV2
TGCGCCAGCAGCTTGCTCCAGAGAGAGACCCAGTACTTC CASSLLQRETQYF - TRBJ2-5 - TRBV5-1
TGTGCCAGCAGTTCCCCGGCCTGGGGACCAGCTAATGAAAAACTGTTTTTT CASSSPAWGPANEKLFF - TRBJ1-4 - TRBV7-9
TGTGCCAGCTCATTCGGGACACAGAATTCACCCCTCCACTTT CASSFGTQNSPLHF - TRBJ1-6 - TRBV18
TGCAGCGTTGATGACTCAAGACAGGGGTTTTTCGGCTACACCTTC CSVDDSRQGFFGYTF - TRBJ1-2 TRBD1 TRBV29-1
TGTGCCAGCAGTGAAGGACTAGCGGGAGGCAATGAGCAGTTCTTC CASSEGLAGGNEQFF - TRBJ2-1 TRBD2 TRBV2
TGTGCCAGCAGCCCGGGGGGAGAAAAACTGTTTTTT CASSPGGEKLFF - TRBJ1-4 - TRBV7-6
TGCGCCAGCAGTAACCTCGCGGGAGCAGATACGCAGTATTTT CASSNLAGADTQYF few TRBJ2-3 TRBD2 TRBV4-1
TGTGCCAGGGACAGCCGGGACCATACCTACGAGCAGTACTTC CARDSRDHTYEQYF - TRBJ2-7 - TRBV2
TGTGCCTGGAGTGTTGTCGCGTGGGGCACCGGGGAGCTGTTTTTT CAWSVVAWGTGELFF many TRBJ2-2 - TRBV30
TGTGCCAGCAGCTTGGGGGAAACAGGGGCTGATCAGCCCCAGCATTTT CASSLGETGADQPQHF many TRBJ1-5 TRBD1 TRBV5-8
TGTGCCAGCAGGCCGACAGGAGGGCGGGAGACCCAGTACTTC CASRPTGGRETQYF - TRBJ2-5 - TRBV28
TGCAGTGCTGGGGGGGAGACCCAGTACTTC CSAGGETQYF - TRBJ2-5 - TRBV20-1
TGTGCCAGCAGCTTAGAAGGGGGATCTAACTATGGCTACACCTTC CASSLEGGSNYGYTF - TRBJ1-2 - TRBV7-9
TGTGCCAGCAGTAGAATAGGGGGCACAGATACGCAGTATTTT CASSRIGGTDTQYF - TRBJ2-3 - TRBV7-3
TGTGCCAGCAGGCGACCCCGGGTTACGAACACCGGGGAGCTGTTTTTT CASRRPRVTNTGELFF few TRBJ2-2 - TRBV9
TGTGCCAGTAGCGGAGCTAGCGGGGGTACCCAAGAGACCCAGTACTTC CASSGASGGTQETQYF few TRBJ2-5 TRBD2 TRBV19